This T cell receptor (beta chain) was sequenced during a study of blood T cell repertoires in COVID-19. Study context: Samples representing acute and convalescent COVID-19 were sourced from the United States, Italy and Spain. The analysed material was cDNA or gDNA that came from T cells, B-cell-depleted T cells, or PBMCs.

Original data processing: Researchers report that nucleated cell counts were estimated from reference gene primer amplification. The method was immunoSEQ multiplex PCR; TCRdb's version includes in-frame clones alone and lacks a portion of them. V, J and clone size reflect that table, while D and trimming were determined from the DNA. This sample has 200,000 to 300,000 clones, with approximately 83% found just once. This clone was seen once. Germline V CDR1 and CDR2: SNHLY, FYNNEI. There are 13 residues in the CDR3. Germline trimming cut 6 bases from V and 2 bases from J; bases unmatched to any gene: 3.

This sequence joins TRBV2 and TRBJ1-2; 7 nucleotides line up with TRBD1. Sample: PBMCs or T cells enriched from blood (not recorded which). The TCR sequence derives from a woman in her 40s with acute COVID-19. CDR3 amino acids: CASRQGRNYGYTF. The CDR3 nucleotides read TGTGCCAGCAGACAGGGGAGGAACTATGGCTACACCTTC.